The source of this T cell receptor beta chain is a study of tissue T cells after allogeneic stem cell transplantation. Study-wide results and caveats: Within patients, tissue anatomy strongly shaped TCR repertoire composition. This small cohort was clinically heterogeneous, and sampling depth was a limitation.

Non-transplant comparator patients with other cancers had at least five gastrointestinal samples and no known gastrointestinal disease. For this clone: Its specificity is unknown.

Here immunoSEQ multiplex PCR was the method, and the copy in TCRdb shows in-frame clones only, minus some. Here the sample spans approximately 10,000 clones, roughly 60% being singletons. The source is a woman aged 18 to 55 with breast cancer. Source: tissue from the jejunum, taken at autopsy.

The CDR3 loop reads CASSYPGAPTYNEQFF. As DNA, the CDR3 is TGTGCCAGCAGCTACCCCGGGGCTCCTACCTACAATGAGCAGTTCTTC. The chain links TRBV6-6 to TRBJ2-1; D is possibly TRBD1 or TRBD2 (5 bases each). The V end was cut by 6 bases, the J end by 2 bases, with 17 bases between. Germline V gene lookup returns CDR1 MNHNY and CDR2 SVGAGI (reference sequence). The length of the CDR3 is 16 residues.